A single sample gave rise to the 31 T cell receptor beta chains below, sequenced in a study of PD-L1 blockade in urothelial cancer. Time point indicated: peripheral blood 6 weeks after treatment start. Here immunoSEQ multiplex PCR was the method, and the copy in TCRdb shows in-frame clones only, minus some. Of just under 45,000 clones listed, 83% were seen once; the top ten hold more than 13%. Sample: PBMCs, taken around atezolizumab (anti-PD-L1) treatment. The receptors derive from a man aged 55 to 70 with urothelial cancer.

The chain couples TRBV19 to TRBJ1-1; 9 nucleotides align to TRBD1. With V trimmed by 8 bases and J by 6 bases, 13 bases remained unmatched. This CDR3 spans 15 amino acids. From germline, CDR1 is LNHDA and CDR2 SQIVND (reference sequence). The DNA of the CDR3 is TGTGCCAGTGTCAACAGGGGGCTAGAAAGACCTGAAGCTTTCTTT. This encodes CASVNRGLERPEAFF.

J is TRBJ2-7 and V is TRBV19; the match to TRBD1 covers 7 bases. The J segment lost 2 bases and the V segment lost 6 bases, leaving 7 bases of the junction unmatched. The germline CDR1 and CDR2 sequences are LNHDA and SQIVND (reference sequence). The CDR3 has 14 residues. The CDR3: CASSLRDSTYEQYF. The CDR3 DNA sequence: TGTGCCAGTAGCCTCCGGGACAGTACCTACGAGCAGTACTTC.

The V call is TRBV7-8, the J call TRBJ2-7; TRBD1 matches at 10 bases. J was trimmed by 5 bases and V by 5 bases; bases with no gene match: 6. This CDR3 is built from 14 residues. Germline V lookup: CDR1 SGHVS, CDR2 FQNEAQ. CDR3 sequence: CASSRTGGINEQYF. CDR3 coding DNA: TGTGCCAGCAGCCGGACAGGGGGAATCAACGAGCAGTACTTC.

This clone occurred a few times. The V gene is TRBV5-6, the J gene TRBJ2-3; 8 nucleotides agree with TRBD2. This CDR3 spans 16 amino acids. CDR1 SGHDT and CDR2 YYEEEE come from the germline V gene. Trimming cost V 4 bases and J 1 base; bases outside gene matches: 8. CDR3 coding DNA: TGTGCCAGCAGCCCGGGACTAGACTCGGGCACAGATACGCAGTATTTT. It yields the protein CASSPGLDSGTDTQYF.

This chain connects TRBV6-5 to TRBJ2-7, with TRBD1 matching 10 bases. Germline values: CDR1 MNHEY, CDR2 SVGAGI. V was pared by 4 bases and J by 4 bases, with 4 bases of the junction left unmatched. CDR3 length: 14 amino acids. CDR3 sequence reads: CASSWGQGTYEQYF. DNA of the CDR3: TGTGCCAGCAGTTGGGGACAGGGGACTTACGAGCAGTACTTC.

This clone was counted between two and nine times. This chain uses TRBV18 with TRBJ1-6; 9 bases map to TRBD1. The CDR3 length is 16 residues. The junction had 12 bases not matched to a gene; V was cut back by 6 bases and J by 9 bases. Germline loops: CDR1 KGHSH, CDR2 LQKENI. In nucleotides, the CDR3 is TGTGCCAGCTCCCGCCTCGACAGGGGGTCTGGTTCACCCCTCCACTTT. It is translated as CASSRLDRGSGSPLHF.

This sequence joins TRBV28 and TRBJ1-3; D gene unclear. Trimming cost V 5 bases and J 0 bases, with 11 bases left between them. The CDR3 contains 15 residues. Germline lookup yields CDR1 MDHEN and CDR2 SYDVKM. This CDR3 is CASSNSLGSGNTIYF. The CDR3 coding sequence is TGTGCCAGCAGTAATAGCTTGGGCTCTGGAAACACCATATATTTT. The variable domain in full, completed from reference TRBV28 and TRBJ1-3, reads DVKVTQSSRYLVKRTGEKVFLECVQDMDHENMFWYRQDPGLGLRLIYFSYDVKMKEKGDIPEGYSVSREKKERFSLILESASTNQTSMYLCASSNSLGSGNTIYFGEGSWLTVV.

V and J are TRBV10-2 and TRBJ2-5; maybe TRBD2 (7 bases). Trimming stripped 6 bases from V and 5 bases from J, with 25 bases between. CDR1 is WSHSY, CDR2 SAAADI, per germline. The CDR3 covers 17 residues. In DNA, the CDR3 is TGCGCCAGCAGCACGGGACAAGGGGGGGGGTCCTACGAGACCCAGTACTTC. Its protein is CASSTGQGGGSYETQYF.

In this sample, this clone turned up a few times. The chain has TRBV19 and TRBJ1-1; weak D call: TRBD1 (6 bases). CDR3 length equals 15 residues. V was cut by 5 bases and J by 3 bases, with 16 bases left in between. Germline CDR1 and CDR2: LNHDA and SQIVND (reference sequence). The DNA of the CDR3 is TGTGCCAGTAGTGTTAGACAGGAGGTGTACACTGAAGCTTTCTTT. It encodes CASSVRQEVYTEAFF.

This clone appeared a single time. The V gene is TRBV5-1, the J gene TRBJ2-1, with TRBD1 identical over 7 bases. CDR1 and CDR2 (germline): SGHRS, YFSETQ. Unmatched junction bases numbered 8, after V lost 4 bases and J lost 4 bases. The CDR3 totals 15 residues. CDR3 loop: CASSPYFRGYNEQFF. CDR3 nucleotide sequence: TGCGCCAGCAGCCCCTACTTCAGGGGGTACAATGAGCAGTTCTTC.

The chain couples TRBV5-1 to TRBJ2-1; 10 nucleotides agree with TRBD1. The CDR3 runs to 15 residues. J gave up 12 bases and V 4 bases, and 13 bases lay outside the gene matches. Germline CDR1 SGHRS, CDR2 YFSETQ. The DNA for the CDR3 is TGCGCCAGCAGCGGTCGGGGACAGGGGTCTCAGGGGCAGTTCTTC. Amino acids: CASSGRGQGSQGQFF.

The chain is built from TRBV14 and TRBJ2-5; 10 nucleotides align to TRBD1. The CDR3 covers 17 residues. The V and J ends lost 1 base and 1 base, in that order; junction bases with no gene match: 6. Per germline, CDR1 SGHDN and CDR2 FVKESK. CDR3 protein: CASSQVTGGFVQETQYF. DNA of the CDR3: TGTGCCAGCAGCCAAGTGACAGGGGGCTTTGTCCAAGAGACCCAGTACTTC.

The CDR3 spells CASSPPLQGAFWETQYF. The CDR3 DNA reads TGTGCCAGCTCACCACCCCTACAGGGGGCGTTTTGGGAGACCCAGTACTTC. This chain joins TRBV18 and TRBJ2-5; 9 bases match TRBD1. The CDR3 has 17 residues. The J segment lost 5 bases and the V segment lost 0 bases, leaving 10 bases of the junction unmatched. CDR1 is KGHSH, CDR2 LQKENI, per germline.

This clone was seen more than once but under ten times. The genes are TRBV12-5 and TRBJ2-3; TRBD1 matches 10 bases. With V trimmed by 4 bases and J by 6 bases, 7 bases remained unmatched. The CDR3 spans 15 residues. The germline V gene encodes CDR1 LGHNT and CDR2 FRNRAP. In nucleotides, the CDR3 is TGTGCTAGTGGTTGGGGGACAGGGGCTGTGGATACGCAGTATTTT. Its translation is CASGWGTGAVDTQYF.

The rearrangement uses TRBV10-3 and TRBJ1-1; 9 bases agree with TRBD1. In germline, CDR1 is ENHRY, CDR2 SYGVKD. The CDR3 extends over 13 amino acids. V shed 6 bases, J shed 5 bases, and the junction held 4 bases outside the gene matches. The CDR3, as DNA: TGTGCCATCAGCAACAGGGGGCAAACTGAAGCTTTCTTT. It is translated as CAISNRGQTEAFF.

This chain connects TRBV10-1 to TRBJ2-1, with unresolved D. The CDR3 sequence is 13 residues long. Per germline, CDR1 WNHNN and CDR2 SYGVQD (reference sequence). With 2 bases removed from V and 9 bases from J, the gap between germline ends came to 11 bases. The CDR3 is CASSEGGRSEQFF. CDR3 DNA sequence: TGCGCCAGCAGTGAGGGCGGTAGGAGTGAGCAGTTCTTC.

The chain combines TRBV19 with TRBJ1-3, with D unresolved. Germline CDR1 LNHDA, CDR2 SQIVND (reference sequence). Trimming cost V 3 bases and J 0 bases, with 6 bases left between them. The CDR3 consists of 14 residues. The CDR3 bases are TGTGCCAGTAGTATTCGAGGCTCTGGAAACACCATATATTTT. This codes for CASSIRGSGNTIYF.

The genes are TRBV5-4 and TRBJ2-1, with 10 bases fitting TRBD2. CDR3 size: 16 residues. CDR1 and CDR2 (germline): SGHNT, YYREEE (reference sequence). V dropped 4 bases and J dropped 5; count of bases not matched to a gene: 9. The CDR3, as DNA: TGTGCCAGCAGCCCTGGAGCGGGGGGGCGAGACAATGAGCAGTTCTTC. Translated: CASSPGAGGRDNEQFF. The variable domain in full, completed from reference TRBV5-4 and TRBJ2-1, reads ETGVTQSPTHLIKTRGQQVTLRCSSQSGHNTVSWYQQALGQGPQFIFQYYREEENGRGNFPPRFSGLQFPNYSSELNVNALELDDSALYLCASSPGAGGRDNEQFFGPGTRLTVL.

This chain uses TRBV19 with TRBJ2-1; TRBD2 matches 10 bases. The CDR3 sequence is 15 residues long. Germline CDR1 and CDR2: LNHDA and SQIVND (reference sequence). J lost 4 bases, V lost 7 bases, and 7 bases had no gene match. The CDR3 coding sequence is TGTGCCAGTACCCCTAGCGGGGGAGCGTACAATGAGCAGTTCTTC. It specifies CASTPSGGAYNEQFF.

This clone was seen a handful of times. V gene TRBV9 combines with J gene TRBJ1-6, with D perhaps matching TRBD1 (5 bases). Looked up from germline, CDR1 is SGDLS and CDR2 is YYNGEE. Trimming left V 0 bases short and J 8 bases short, with 9 bases between. This CDR3 has 14 residues. Here the CDR3 reads CASSVVGGDSPLHF. For the CDR3, the DNA is TGTGCCAGCAGCGTAGTTGGGGGGGATTCACCCCTCCACTTT. The whole variable domain, remainder taken from reference TRBV9 and TRBJ1-6, is DSGVTQTPKHLITATGQRVTLRCSPRSGDLSVYWYQQSLDQGLQFLIQYYNGEERAKGNILERFSAQQFPDLHSELNLSSLELGDSALYFCASSVVGGDSPLHFGNGTRLTVT.

The chain has TRBV4-2 and TRBJ2-7, with 10 bases that match TRBD1. Germline assignment: CDR1 LGHNA and CDR2 YNFKEQ. The CDR3 loop spans 15 amino acids. V lost 4 bases and J lost 1; bases outside the gene matches: 4. The CDR3 here is CASSLGQGESYEQYF. CDR3 DNA sequence: TGTGCCAGCAGCCTTGGACAGGGGGAATCCTACGAGCAGTACTTC.

The chain uses TRBV6-1 and TRBJ1-5, with D perhaps matching TRBD1 (5 bases). The CDR3 runs 14 residues. Per the germline V gene, CDR1 is MNHNS and CDR2 is SASEGT. Trimming removed 4 bases from V and 4 bases from J, with 11 bases in between. CDR3 nucleotide sequence: TGTGCCAGCAGTGGAGACAGTGGGAATCAGCCCCAGCATTTT. It translates to CASSGDSGNQPQHF.

The gene calls are TRBV5-1 and TRBJ1-4; 11 bases map to TRBD1. The CDR3 length is 16 residues. The trim removed 4 bases at V and 6 bases at J, leaving 8 bases unmatched. Germline lookup yields CDR1 SGHRS and CDR2 YFSETQ. CDR3 sequence reads: CASSRAPGQGDEKLFF. The CDR3 nucleotides are TGCGCCAGCAGCCGGGCGCCGGGACAGGGGGATGAAAAACTGTTTTTT.

The chain uses TRBV7-9 and TRBJ1-6; TRBD1 matches at 10 bases. CDR1 is SEHNR, CDR2 FQNEAQ, per germline (reference sequence). The CDR3 runs 16 residues. The J segment lost 8 bases and the V segment lost 5 bases, leaving 9 bases of the junction unmatched. CDR3 loop: CASSPGGTGAHSPLHF. The CDR3 nucleotides are TGTGCCAGCAGCCCAGGAGGGACAGGGGCTCATTCACCCCTCCACTTT.

On this clone itself: The sample carries other DNA sequences with the same CDR3. CDR3 sequence (DNA): TGTGCCAGCAGCTTAGGAGGGCTAGGTGAAAAACTGTTTTTT. It translates to CASSLGGLGEKLFF. The J gene is TRBJ1-4, the V gene TRBV7-8; no definite D call. V lost 1 base to trimming and J lost 7 bases, with 10 bases between them. The CDR3 has 14 amino acids. In germline, CDR1 is SGHVS, CDR2 FQNEAQ.

The V gene is TRBV5-4, the J gene TRBJ1-5; TRBD1 might be the D (6 bases). The V end was cut by 3 bases, the J end by 7 bases, with 8 bases between. Germline values: CDR1 SGHNT, CDR2 YYREEE (reference sequence). The CDR3 extends over 12 amino acids. This chain's CDR3 is CASSYQGQPQHF. CDR3 DNA: TGTGCCAGCAGCTACCAGGGGCAGCCCCAGCATTTT. Variable domain in full (rest from reference TRBV5-4 and TRBJ1-5): ETGVTQSPTHLIKTRGQQVTLRCSSQSGHNTVSWYQQALGQGPQFIFQYYREEENGRGNFPPRFSGLQFPNYSSELNVNALELDDSALYLCASSYQGQPQHFGDGTRLSIL.

Here the CDR3 reads CASRAGQGVPNEKLFF. CDR3 bases: TGTGCCAGCAGGGCGGGACAGGGGGTTCCTAATGAAAAACTGTTTTTT. The chain combines TRBV7-9 with TRBJ1-4; 11 positions agree with TRBD1. Germline CDR1 reads SEHNR; CDR2 reads FQNEAQ (reference sequence). V gave up 6 bases and J gave up 3 bases; unmatched junction bases: 6. There are 16 residues in the CDR3.

This clone was seen more than once but under ten times. The J gene is TRBJ1-3, the V gene TRBV29-1, with TRBD1 matching 9 bases. CDR1 SQVTM and CDR2 ANQGSEA come from the germline V gene. The junction had 2 bases not matched to a gene; V was cut back by 5 bases and J by 3 bases. This CDR3 is built from 13 residues. CDR3 coding DNA: TGCAGCGTTCGACAGGGGGGTGGAAACACCATATATTTT. Its protein is CSVRQGGGNTIYF.

This chain uses TRBV6-1 with TRBJ2-7; 7 bases are a match to TRBD2. The CDR3 spans 13 residues. Germline V gene sequence: CDR1 MNHNS, CDR2 SASEGT. Trimming cost V 2 bases and J 4 bases; bases outside gene matches: 2. Written as DNA, the CDR3 is TGTGCCAGCAGTGAAAGCGGGGCTTACGAGCAGTACTTC. This gives the protein CASSESGAYEQYF.

The chain is built from TRBV6-1 and TRBJ2-3; TRBD2 aligns across 10 bases. The ends lost 2 bases at V and 1 base at J; junction bases unmatched: 3. Germline V gene data show CDR1 as MNHNS and CDR2 as SASEGT. CDR3 length: 16 amino acids. This CDR3 is CASSENLAGGTDTQYF. The CDR3 bases are TGTGCCAGCAGTGAAAATCTAGCGGGGGGCACAGATACGCAGTATTTT.

The chain carries TRBV2 and TRBJ2-3; 8 bases agree with TRBD1. The germline CDR1 and CDR2 sequences are SNHLY and FYNNEI. J gave up 6 bases and V 6 bases, and 2 bases lay outside the gene matches. The CDR3 totals 12 residues. CDR3 in amino acids: CASRGQADTQYF. The DNA for the CDR3 is TGTGCCAGCAGGGGACAGGCGGATACGCAGTATTTT.